This T cell receptor (beta chain) was retrieved from a study of CD8+ T cells in alopecia areata. Whole-study context: Twice a day, 5 to 10 mg of oral tofacitinib was administered to treated patients. The tofacitinib course ran for 6 to 18 months and was followed by 6 months off drug. Study-wide results and caveats: Scalp sample sequencing also detects resident alphabeta T cells of normal skin.

Separation by sorting yielded CD4+ and CD8+ T cells from PBMCs. The CDR3 extends over 14 amino acids. V lost 6 bases, J lost 4 bases, and 7 bases stayed unmatched. Germline CDR1 and CDR2: MNHEY and SMNVEV (reference sequence). Extraction and reverse transcription of RNA yielded cDNA as the sequencing template. Data came from immunoSEQ multiplex PCR; TCRdb stores just in-frame clones and leaves some out. The sample carries about 150,000 clones, roughly 50% recorded once. This clone was seen a handful of times. The antigen is undetermined. Other nucleotide sequences from this sample produce the same CDR3.

This TCR derives from a human donor with alopecia areata. This chain uses TRBV27 with TRBJ2-5; 8 bases match TRBD1. Sample: CD4+ T cells sorted from blood. The CDR3 bases are TGTGCCAGCAGCGGCGGACAGGGTTTAGAGACCCAGTACTTC. Encoded protein: CASSGGQGLETQYF.